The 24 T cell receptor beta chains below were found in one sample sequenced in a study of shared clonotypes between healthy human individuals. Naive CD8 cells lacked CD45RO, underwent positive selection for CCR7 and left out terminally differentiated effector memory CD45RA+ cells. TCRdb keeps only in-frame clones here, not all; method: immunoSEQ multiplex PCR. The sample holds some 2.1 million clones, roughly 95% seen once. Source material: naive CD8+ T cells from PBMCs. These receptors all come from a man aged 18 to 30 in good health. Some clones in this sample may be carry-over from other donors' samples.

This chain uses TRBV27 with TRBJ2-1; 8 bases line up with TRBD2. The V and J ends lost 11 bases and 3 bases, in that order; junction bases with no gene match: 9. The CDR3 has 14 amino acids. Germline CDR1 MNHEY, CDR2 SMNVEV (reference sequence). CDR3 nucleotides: TGTGCCTGTTCAGCGGGACTAGTCTACAATGAGCAGTTCTTC. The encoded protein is CACSAGLVYNEQFF.

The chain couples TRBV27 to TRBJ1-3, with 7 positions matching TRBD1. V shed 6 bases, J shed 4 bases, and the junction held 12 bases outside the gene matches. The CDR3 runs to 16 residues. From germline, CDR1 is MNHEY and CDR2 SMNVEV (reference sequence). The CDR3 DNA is TGTGCCAGCAGCCTCGCGGGACAGAGGGCCGGAAACACCATATATTTT. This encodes CASSLAGQRAGNTIYF.

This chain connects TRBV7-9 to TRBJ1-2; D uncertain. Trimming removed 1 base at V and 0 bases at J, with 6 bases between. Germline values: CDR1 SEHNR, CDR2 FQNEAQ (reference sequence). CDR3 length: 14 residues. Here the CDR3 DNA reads TGTGCCAGCAGCTTAGGGTTAGCTAACTATGGCTACACCTTC. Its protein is CASSLGLANYGYTF. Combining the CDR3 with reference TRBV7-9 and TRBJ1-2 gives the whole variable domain DTGVSQNPRHKITKRGQNVTFRCDPISEHNRLYWYRQTLGQGPEFLTYFQNEAQLEKSRLLSDRFSAERPKGSFSTLEIQRTEQGDSAMYLCASSLGLANYGYTFGSGTRLTVV.

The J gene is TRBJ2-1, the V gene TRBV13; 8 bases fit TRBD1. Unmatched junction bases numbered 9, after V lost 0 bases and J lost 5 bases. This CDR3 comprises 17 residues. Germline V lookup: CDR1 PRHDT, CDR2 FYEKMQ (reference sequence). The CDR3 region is CASSLGLGQGADNEQFF. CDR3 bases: TGTGCCAGCAGCTTAGGCCTAGGGCAGGGGGCGGACAATGAGCAGTTCTTC.

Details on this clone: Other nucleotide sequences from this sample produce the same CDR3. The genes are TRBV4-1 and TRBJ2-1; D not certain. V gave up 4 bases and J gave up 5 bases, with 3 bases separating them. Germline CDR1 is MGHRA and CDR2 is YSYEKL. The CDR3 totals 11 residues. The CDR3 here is CASSLNNEQFF. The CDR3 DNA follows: TGCGCCAGCAGCCTGAACAATGAGCAGTTCTTC.

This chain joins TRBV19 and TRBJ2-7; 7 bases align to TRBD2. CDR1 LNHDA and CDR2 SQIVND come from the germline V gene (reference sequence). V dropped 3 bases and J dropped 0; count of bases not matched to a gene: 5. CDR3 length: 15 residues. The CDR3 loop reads CASSITSVLSYEQYF. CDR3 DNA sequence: TGTGCCAGTAGTATCACTAGCGTCCTCTCCTACGAGCAGTACTTC.

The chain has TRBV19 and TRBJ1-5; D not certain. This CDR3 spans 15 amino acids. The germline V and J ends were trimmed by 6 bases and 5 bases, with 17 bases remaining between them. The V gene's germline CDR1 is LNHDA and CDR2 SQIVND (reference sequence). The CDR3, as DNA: TGTGCCAGTAGCCCCCGGCCTAGAGCTGATCAGCCCCAGCATTTT. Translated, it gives CASSPRPRADQPQHF.

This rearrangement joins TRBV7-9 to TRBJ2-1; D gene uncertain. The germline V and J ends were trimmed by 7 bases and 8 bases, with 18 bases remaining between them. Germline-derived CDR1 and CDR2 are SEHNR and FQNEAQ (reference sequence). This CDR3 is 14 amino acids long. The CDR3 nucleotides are TGTGCCAGCACCGCCCGGACCTACGCCCATGAGCAGTTCTTC. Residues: CASTARTYAHEQFF. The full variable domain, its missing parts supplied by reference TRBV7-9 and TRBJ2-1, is DTGVSQNPRHKITKRGQNVTFRCDPISEHNRLYWYRQTLGQGPEFLTYFQNEAQLEKSRLLSDRFSAERPKGSFSTLEIQRTEQGDSAMYLCASTARTYAHEQFFGPGTRLTVL.

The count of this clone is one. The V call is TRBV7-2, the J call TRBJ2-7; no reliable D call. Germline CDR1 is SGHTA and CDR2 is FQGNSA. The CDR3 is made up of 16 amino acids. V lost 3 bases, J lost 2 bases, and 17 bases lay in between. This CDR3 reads CASSLPLRSRAYEQYF. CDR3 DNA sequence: TGTGCCAGCAGCTTGCCCTTAAGGAGTCGGGCCTACGAGCAGTACTTC.

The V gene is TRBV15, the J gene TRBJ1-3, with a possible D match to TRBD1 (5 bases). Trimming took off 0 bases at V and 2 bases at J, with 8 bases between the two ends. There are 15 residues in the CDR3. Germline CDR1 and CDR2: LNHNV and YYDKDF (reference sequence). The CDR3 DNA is TGTGCCACCAGCAGAGATAGGACACCTGGAAACACCATATATTTT. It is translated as CATSRDRTPGNTIYF.

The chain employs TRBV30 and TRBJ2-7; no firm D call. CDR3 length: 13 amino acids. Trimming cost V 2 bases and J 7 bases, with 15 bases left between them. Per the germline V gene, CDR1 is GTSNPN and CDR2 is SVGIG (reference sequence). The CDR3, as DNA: TGTGCCTGGAGTTCAGGCAGGCCGTGGGAGCAGTACTTC. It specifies CAWSSGRPWEQYF.

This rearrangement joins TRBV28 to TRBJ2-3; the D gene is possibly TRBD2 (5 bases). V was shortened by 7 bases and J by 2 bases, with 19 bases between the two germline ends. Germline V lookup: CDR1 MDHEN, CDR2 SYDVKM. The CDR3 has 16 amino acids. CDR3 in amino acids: CASTSARERATDTQYF. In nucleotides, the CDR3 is TGTGCCAGCACCAGTGCGAGGGAACGAGCCACAGATACGCAGTATTTT.

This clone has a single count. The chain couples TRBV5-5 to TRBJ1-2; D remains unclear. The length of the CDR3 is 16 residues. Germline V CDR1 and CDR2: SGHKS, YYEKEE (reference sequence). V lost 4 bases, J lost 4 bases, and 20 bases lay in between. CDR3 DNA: TGTGCCAGCAGCCGGTACAGTAGAGCTAATTTCTATGGCTACACCTTC. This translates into CASSRYSRANFYGYTF.

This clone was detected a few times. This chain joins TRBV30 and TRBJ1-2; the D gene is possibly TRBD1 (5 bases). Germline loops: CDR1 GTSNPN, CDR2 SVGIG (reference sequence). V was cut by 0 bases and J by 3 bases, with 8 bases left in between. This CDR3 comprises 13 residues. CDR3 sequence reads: CAWSVPRDYGYTF. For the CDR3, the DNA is TGTGCCTGGAGTGTACCCAGGGACTATGGCTACACCTTC.

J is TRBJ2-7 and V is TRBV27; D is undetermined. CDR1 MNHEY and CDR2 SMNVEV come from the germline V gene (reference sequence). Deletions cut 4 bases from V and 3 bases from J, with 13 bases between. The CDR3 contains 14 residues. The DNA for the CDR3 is TGTGCCAGCAGTTCGGCCCCTTCCCACTACGAGCAGTACTTC. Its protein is CASSSAPSHYEQYF.

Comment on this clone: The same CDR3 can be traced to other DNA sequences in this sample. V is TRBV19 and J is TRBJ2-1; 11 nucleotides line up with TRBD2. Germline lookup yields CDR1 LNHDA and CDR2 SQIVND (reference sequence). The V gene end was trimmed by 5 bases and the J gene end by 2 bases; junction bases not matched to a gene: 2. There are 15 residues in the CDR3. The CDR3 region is CASSLAGGPYNEQFF. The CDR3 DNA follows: TGTGCCAGTAGTTTAGCGGGAGGGCCCTACAATGAGCAGTTCTTC.

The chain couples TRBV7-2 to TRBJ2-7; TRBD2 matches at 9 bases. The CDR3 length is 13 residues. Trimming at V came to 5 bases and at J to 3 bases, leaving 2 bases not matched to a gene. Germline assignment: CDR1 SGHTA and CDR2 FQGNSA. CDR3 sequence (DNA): TGTGCCAGCAGCGTTAGCGGGAGCTACGAGCAGTACTTC. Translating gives CASSVSGSYEQYF.

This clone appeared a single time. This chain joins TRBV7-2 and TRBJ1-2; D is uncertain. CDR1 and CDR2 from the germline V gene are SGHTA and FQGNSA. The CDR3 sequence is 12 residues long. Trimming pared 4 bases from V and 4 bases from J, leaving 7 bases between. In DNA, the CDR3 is TGTGCCAGCAGCTCGAGGTTCTATGGCTACACCTTC. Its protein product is CASSSRFYGYTF. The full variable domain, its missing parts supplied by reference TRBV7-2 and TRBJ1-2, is GAGVSQSPSNKVTEKGKDVELRCDPISGHTALYWYRQSLGQGLEFLIYFQGNSAPDKSGLPSDRFSAERTGGSVSTLTIQRTQQEDSAVYLCASSSRFYGYTFGSGTRLTVV.

CDR3 bases: TGTGCCAGCCGTGCCACAGGGGGCTGGACAGATACGCAGTATTTT. It translates to CASRATGGWTDTQYF. The chain recombines TRBV28 with TRBJ2-3; TRBD1 agrees at 9 bases. Germline V gene data show CDR1 as MDHEN and CDR2 as SYDVKM. The CDR3 spans 15 residues. Trimming took 8 bases from V and 3 from J; bases not matched to a gene: 9.

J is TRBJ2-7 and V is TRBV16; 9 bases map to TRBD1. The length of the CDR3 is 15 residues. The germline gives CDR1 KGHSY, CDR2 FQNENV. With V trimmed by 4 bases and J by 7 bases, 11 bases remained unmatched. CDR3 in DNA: TGTGCCAGCAGCCTAGCAGGGACAGGGTCGAGGGAGCAGTACTTC. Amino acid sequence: CASSLAGTGSREQYF.

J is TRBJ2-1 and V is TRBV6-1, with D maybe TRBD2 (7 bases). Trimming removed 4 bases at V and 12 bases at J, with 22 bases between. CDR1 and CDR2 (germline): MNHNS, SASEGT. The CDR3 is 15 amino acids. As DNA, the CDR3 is TGTGCCAGCAGTGTTTCTAGCGGCCCCGGGACATGGCAGTTCTTC. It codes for CASSVSSGPGTWQFF.

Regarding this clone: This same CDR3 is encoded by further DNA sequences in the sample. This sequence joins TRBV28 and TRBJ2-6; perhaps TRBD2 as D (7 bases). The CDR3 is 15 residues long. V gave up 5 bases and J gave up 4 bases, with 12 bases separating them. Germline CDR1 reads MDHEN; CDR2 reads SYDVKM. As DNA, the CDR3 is TGTGCCAGCAGTCCCGCGGGGGCAGGGGCCAACGTCCTGACTTTC. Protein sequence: CASSPAGAGANVLTF.

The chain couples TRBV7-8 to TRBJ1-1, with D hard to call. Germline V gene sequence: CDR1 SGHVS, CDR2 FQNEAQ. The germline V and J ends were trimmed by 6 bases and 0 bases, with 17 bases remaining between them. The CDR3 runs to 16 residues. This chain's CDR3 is CASRLLAGRLNTEAFF. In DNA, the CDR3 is TGTGCCAGCAGGCTACTTGCGGGAAGGCTGAACACTGAAGCTTTCTTT.

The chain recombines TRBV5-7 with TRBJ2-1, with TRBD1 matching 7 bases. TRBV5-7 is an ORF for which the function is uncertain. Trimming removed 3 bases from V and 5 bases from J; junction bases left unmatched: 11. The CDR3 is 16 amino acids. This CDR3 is CASSSPGQSPNNEQFF. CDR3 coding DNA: TGTGCCAGCAGCTCGCCGGGACAGAGTCCCAACAATGAGCAGTTCTTC.